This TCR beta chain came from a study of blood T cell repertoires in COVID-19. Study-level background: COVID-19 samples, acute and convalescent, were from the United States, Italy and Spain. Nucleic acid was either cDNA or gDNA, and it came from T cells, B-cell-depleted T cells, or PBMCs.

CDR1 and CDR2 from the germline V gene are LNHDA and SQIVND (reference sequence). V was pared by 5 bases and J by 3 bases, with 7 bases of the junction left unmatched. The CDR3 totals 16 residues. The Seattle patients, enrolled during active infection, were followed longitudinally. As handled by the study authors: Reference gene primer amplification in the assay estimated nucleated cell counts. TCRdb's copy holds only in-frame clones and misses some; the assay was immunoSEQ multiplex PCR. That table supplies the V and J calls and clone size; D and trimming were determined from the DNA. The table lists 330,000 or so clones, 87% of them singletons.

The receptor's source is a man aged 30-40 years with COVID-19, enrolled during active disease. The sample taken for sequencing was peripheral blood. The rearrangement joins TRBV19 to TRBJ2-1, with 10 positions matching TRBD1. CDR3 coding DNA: TGTGCCAGTAGTCTTCGACAGGGGGCGAACTACAATGAGCAGTTCTTC. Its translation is CASSLRQGANYNEQFF.